Shown below are 31 T cell receptor beta chains from a single sample sequenced in a study of cytomegalovirus exposure and HLA in healthy donors. The PCR was carried out with 60 Vbeta primers and 13 Jbeta primers. The repertoire was sequenced with immunoSEQ multiplex PCR; TCRdb's copy has only in-frame clones and lacks some. Of about 190,000 clones listed, almost 80% are singletons. Material: PBMCs. Receptors were obtained from a woman between 18 and 30 years old in good health and CMV-seronegative.

Only a few counts were recorded for this clone. J is TRBJ1-2 and V is TRBV6-5; 7 bases are shared with TRBD1. The CDR3 is 13 amino acids. The V gene's germline CDR1 is MNHEY and CDR2 SVGAGI. V trimming: 6 bases; J trimming: 2 bases; junction bases outside the gene matches: 3. This chain's CDR3 is CASSPTGNYGYTF. In nucleotides, the CDR3 is TGTGCCAGCAGCCCGACAGGGAACTATGGCTACACCTTC.

J is TRBJ2-3 and V is TRBV28, with 13 bases fitting TRBD2. This CDR3 comprises 20 residues. After removal of 5 bases from V and 1 base from J, the junction contained 15 bases not matched to a gene. Germline-derived CDR1 and CDR2 are MDHEN and SYDVKM. CDR3 nucleotide sequence: TGTGCCAGCAGTCTGCTCACCGGGACTAGCGGGGTTGGGGGCACAGATACGCAGTATTTT. Protein: CASSLLTGTSGVGGTDTQYF.

The V gene is TRBV15, the J gene TRBJ2-5; the D gene is possibly TRBD2 (6 bases). In germline, CDR1 is LNHNV, CDR2 YYDKDF (reference sequence). CDR3 size: 15 residues. Trimming shortened V by 4 bases and J by 2 bases, and 14 bases separated the two germline ends. The CDR3 sequence is CATSNGGSGQETQYF. The CDR3 DNA is TGTGCCACCAGCAATGGGGGGAGTGGGCAAGAGACCCAGTACTTC.

This chain uses TRBV7-2 with TRBJ2-1; D is perhaps TRBD2 (5 bases). V was shortened by 0 bases and J by 7 bases, with 10 bases between the two germline ends. The germline gives CDR1 SGHTA, CDR2 FQGNSA. The CDR3 totals 14 residues. The CDR3 region has the DNA TGTGCCAGCAGCTTAGCCTCTTCGGGGAATGAGCAGTTCTTC. Translated, it gives CASSLASSGNEQFF.

The V gene is TRBV15, the J gene TRBJ2-5; possibly TRBD1 for D (5 bases). Looked up from germline, CDR1 is LNHNV and CDR2 is YYDKDF (reference sequence). The length of the CDR3 is 16 residues. The V and J ends lost 0 bases and 5 bases respectively, with 16 bases between them. CDR3 coding DNA: TGTGCCACCAGCAGAGATGGGCAGGGCGGTCGGGAGACCCAGTACTTC. Protein sequence: CATSRDGQGGRETQYF.

The genes are TRBV5-6 and TRBJ2-7; maybe TRBD1 (6 bases). V gave up 5 bases and J gave up 2 bases, with 14 bases separating them. Germline CDR1 reads SGHDT; CDR2 reads YYEEEE. The CDR3 covers 14 residues. CDR3 DNA sequence: TGTGCCAGCAGTAACGTACAGGGCACCTACGAGCAGTACTTC. It encodes CASSNVQGTYEQYF.

The chain has TRBV9 and TRBJ1-1; the D is unclear. Trimming took off 0 bases at V and 3 bases at J, with 9 bases between the two ends. The CDR3 spans 14 residues. Per germline, CDR1 SGDLS and CDR2 YYNGEE. The CDR3 coding sequence is TGTGCCAGCAGCGTAGCCCAGGCCGACACTGAAGCTTTCTTT. Amino acid sequence: CASSVAQADTEAFF.

J is TRBJ2-7 and V is TRBV29-1; TRBD2 aligns across 10 bases. The CDR3 spans 16 residues. Per germline, CDR1 SQVTM and CDR2 ANQGSEA. V shed 7 bases, J shed 3 bases, and the junction held 15 bases outside the gene matches. In nucleotides, the CDR3 is TGCAGCGCATCCACGGCCACTAGCGGGGCTTTCTACGAGCAGTACTTC. This gives the protein CSASTATSGAFYEQYF.

The chain employs TRBV4-1 and TRBJ1-1; D is uncertain. The CDR3 totals 15 residues. Germline values: CDR1 MGHRA, CDR2 YSYEKL. Trimming cost V 1 base and J 1 base, with 10 bases left between them. CDR3 bases: TGCGCCAGCAGCCAAGGGGCCCCCTCGAACACTGAAGCTTTCTTT. This translates into CASSQGAPSNTEAFF.

V and J are TRBV6-6 and TRBJ1-2; D unclear. Trimming left V 5 bases short and J 0 bases short, with 10 bases between. Germline lookup yields CDR1 MNHNY and CDR2 SVGAGI (reference sequence). The CDR3 runs 14 residues. The CDR3 bases are TGTGCCAGCAGTCGACAAATTACTAACTATGGCTACACCTTC. This gives the protein CASSRQITNYGYTF.

The rearrangement links TRBV6-1 to TRBJ2-7; 8 bases are shared with TRBD1. This CDR3 comprises 12 residues. Germline trimming cut 5 bases from V and 9 bases from J; bases unmatched to any gene: 6. The V gene's germline CDR1 is MNHNS and CDR2 SASEGT. The CDR3 coding sequence is TGTGCCAGCAGTTCAGATGGACAGGGGCAGTACTTC. Amino acids: CASSSDGQGQYF.

The chain recombines TRBV5-4 with TRBJ2-3; D gene unclear. There are 13 residues in the CDR3. Germline lookup yields CDR1 SGHNT and CDR2 YYREEE (reference sequence). V dropped 0 bases and J dropped 7 bases, with 9 bases sitting between them. The CDR3: CASSLDYLNTQYF. The CDR3 nucleotides are TGTGCCAGCAGCTTGGACTATTTGAATACGCAGTATTTT.

To note about this clone: The DNA is left out, because the CDR3 cannot be placed on it with certainty; the CDR3 is given as TCRdb lists it. This chain links TRBV6-1 with TRBJ2-5; the listed D gene, TRBD1, was not tested against the DNA. Inclusive of both ends, the CDR3 amounts to 14 amino acids. In germline, CDR1 is MNHNS, CDR2 SASEGT. The CDR3 reads CASILDRGLWTQYF.

This clone turned up a few times. The CDR3 is CASSLDSTEAFF. CDR3 nucleotide sequence: TGCGCCAGCAGCCTCGACAGCACTGAAGCTTTCTTT. The V gene is TRBV4-1, the J gene TRBJ1-1; TRBD1 might be the D (5 bases). The CDR3 is 12 residues long. Germline V gene lookup returns CDR1 MGHRA and CDR2 YSYEKL. Trimming left V 4 bases short and J 4 bases short, with 7 bases between.

This clone was detected a few times. This chain uses TRBV7-9 with TRBJ2-3; TRBD1 is a possible D gene (5 bases). The germline V gene encodes CDR1 SEHNR and CDR2 FQNEAQ (reference sequence). Between the trimmed V and J ends, which lost 5 bases and 2 bases, there was a span of 17 bases. This CDR3 contains 16 residues. This chain's CDR3 is CASSPSDIPFTDTQYF. CDR3 nucleotides: TGTGCCAGCAGCCCGTCGGACATCCCTTTCACAGATACGCAGTATTTT.

This clone was observed a handful of times. The gene calls are TRBV4-3 and TRBJ1-1; D might be TRBD1 (5 bases). With 1 base removed from V and 5 bases from J, the gap between germline ends came to 11 bases. Looked up from germline, CDR1 is LGHNA and CDR2 is YSLEER. There are 14 residues in the CDR3. In DNA, the CDR3 is TGCGCCAGCAGCCAAGGGGGACTTCAGACTGAAGCTTTCTTT. Encoded protein: CASSQGGLQTEAFF.

The chain carries TRBV19 and TRBJ1-5; D not certain. This CDR3 spans 14 amino acids. Germline V CDR1 and CDR2: LNHDA, SQIVND (reference sequence). Trimming took 5 bases from V and 0 from J, leaving 8 bases between them. In DNA form, the CDR3 reads TGTGCCAGTAGTCACAGTGATAGCAATCAGCCCCAGCATTTT. Amino acids: CASSHSDSNQPQHF.

This chain connects TRBV7-3 to TRBJ2-2; D may be TRBD1 (5 bases). Germline assignment: CDR1 SGHTA and CDR2 FQGTGA. The CDR3 runs to 14 residues. The V end lost 3 bases, the J end lost 2 bases, and 7 bases lay between the germline ends. The CDR3 spells CASSFGHNTGELFF. The DNA of the CDR3 is TGTGCCAGCAGCTTCGGACACAACACCGGGGAGCTGTTTTTT.

This clone appeared a few times. The rearrangement links TRBV2 to TRBJ2-7; 7 nucleotides line up with TRBD1. The CDR3 loop spans 14 amino acids. Germline trimming cut 5 bases from V and 2 bases from J; bases unmatched to any gene: 6. Germline V gene data show CDR1 as SNHLY and CDR2 as FYNNEI. DNA of the CDR3: TGTGCCAGCAGTCCACCGGGACAGACCTACGAGCAGTACTTC. Amino acids: CASSPPGQTYEQYF.

The rearrangement joins TRBV21-1 to TRBJ2-3; TRBD2 is taken as the D call from the table, unchecked against the DNA. TRBV21-1 is noted as a pseudogene. This CDR3 region has 21 residues. CDR3 region: CASSNQSPRLASGRYRDTQYF. CDR3 nucleotide sequence: TGTGCCAGCAGCAACCAATCCCCCAGATTGGCTAGCGGGAGGTACAGAGATACGCAGTATTTT.

This clone was recorded once. The rearrangement joins TRBV5-1 to TRBJ2-1; D is uncertain. Germline CDR1 and CDR2: SGHRS and YFSETQ. CDR3 length: 15 amino acids. V was pared by 4 bases and J by 6 bases, with 17 bases between. The CDR3 nucleotides read TGCGCCAGCAGCGATAGGCGTCCTAGTTCCAATGAGCAGTTCTTC. This gives the protein CASSDRRPSSNEQFF.

The rearrangement joins TRBV19 to TRBJ2-7; a possible D gene is TRBD1 (5 bases). Trimming shortened V by 1 base and J by 4 bases, and 14 bases separated the two germline ends. Germline V gene lookup returns CDR1 LNHDA and CDR2 SQIVND (reference sequence). The CDR3 has 15 residues. The CDR3 nucleotides are TGTGCCAGTAGTATAGGGACAACGAAAGGATACGAGCAGTACTTC. Its protein is CASSIGTTKGYEQYF.

This clone was observed a handful of times. The J gene is TRBJ2-1, the V gene TRBV18; TRBD2 matches at 7 bases. The germline V gene has CDR1 KGHSH and CDR2 LQKENI. CDR3 length equals 16 residues. After removal of 2 bases from V and 5 bases from J, the junction contained 9 bases not matched to a gene. The CDR3 region is CASSPVERGLDNEQFF. CDR3 DNA sequence: TGTGCCAGCTCACCAGTGGAGCGGGGCCTTGACAATGAGCAGTTCTTC.

This clone was counted once. The chain is built from TRBV28 and TRBJ1-2; 8 bases match TRBD1. Germline V gene sequence: CDR1 MDHEN, CDR2 SYDVKM. Trimming at V came to 2 bases and at J to 12 bases, leaving 11 bases not matched to a gene. The length of the CDR3 is 14 residues. The CDR3 coding sequence is TGTGCCAGCAGTTTACAGAGTTTGTCGGACAGGGACACCTTC. This codes for CASSLQSLSDRDTF.

V gene TRBV5-4 combines with J gene TRBJ1-1; tentatively, D is TRBD1 (5 bases). The V end lost 3 bases, the J end lost 5 bases, and 17 bases lay between the germline ends. This CDR3 contains 15 residues. Germline CDR1 is SGHNT and CDR2 is YYREEE (reference sequence). Here the CDR3 reads CASSSVGGAGTEAFF. The CDR3 DNA sequence: TGTGCCAGCAGCTCGGTAGGTGGGGCTGGGACTGAAGCTTTCTTT.

This clone was observed once. The chain uses TRBV5-1 and TRBJ2-1, with D tentatively TRBD2 (5 bases). Per the germline V gene, CDR1 is SGHRS and CDR2 is YFSETQ. The CDR3 is 16 residues long. Trimming stripped 0 bases from V and 0 bases from J, with 10 bases between. The CDR3 sequence: CASSLAEASSYNEQFF. The CDR3 DNA reads TGCGCCAGCAGCTTGGCGGAGGCTAGCTCCTACAATGAGCAGTTCTTC.

The chain employs TRBV9 and TRBJ1-5; possible D gene TRBD1, 6 bases. Germline CDR1 and CDR2: SGDLS and YYNGEE. The CDR3 extends over 15 amino acids. V lost 4 bases, J lost 0 bases, and 11 bases lay in between. CDR3 in amino acids: CASSMGQNSNQPQHF. The CDR3 bases are TGTGCCAGCAGCATGGGACAAAATAGCAATCAGCCCCAGCATTTT.

The chain combines TRBV7-2 with TRBJ1-1, with D perhaps TRBD1 (5 bases). CDR3 length: 13 amino acids. CDR1 is SGHTA and CDR2 is FQGNSA in the germline V gene. Trimming removed 3 bases at V and 2 bases at J, with 7 bases between. CDR3: CASSFQGNTEAFF. The CDR3 bases are TGTGCCAGCAGCTTTCAGGGTAACACTGAAGCTTTCTTT.

As DNA, the CDR3 is TGTGCCAGCAGCTTGGGAGAGGGTCACTACGAGCAGTACTTC. Translation gives CASSLGEGHYEQYF. The chain employs TRBV5-4 and TRBJ2-7; D perhaps matches TRBD2 (5 bases). The V and J ends lost 0 bases and 3 bases respectively, with 10 bases between them. The CDR3 contains 14 residues. CDR1 is SGHNT, CDR2 YYREEE, per germline (reference sequence). Supplemented by reference TRBV5-4 and TRBJ2-7, the full variable domain reads ETGVTQSPTHLIKTRGQQVTLRCSSQSGHNTVSWYQQALGQGPQFIFQYYREEENGRGNFPPRFSGLQFPNYSSELNVNALELDDSALYLCASSLGEGHYEQYFGPGTRLTVT.

The DNA for the CDR3 is TGTGCCAGCAGTGAATCCGGGACAGCAGGCTACGAGCAGTACTTC. Amino acids: CASSESGTAGYEQYF. The chain links TRBV25-1 to TRBJ2-7; TRBD1 matches at 7 bases. Germline V CDR1 and CDR2: MGHDK, SYGVNS. J lost 3 bases, V lost 1 base, and 6 bases had no gene match. The CDR3 consists of 15 residues.

The chain combines TRBV29-1 with TRBJ2-5, with 9 bases that match TRBD2. This CDR3 spans 15 amino acids. The germline gives CDR1 SQVTM, CDR2 ANQGSEA. Unmatched junction bases numbered 7, after V lost 0 bases and J lost 5 bases. This chain's CDR3 is CSVEDWRGGRETQYF. CDR3 coding DNA: TGCAGCGTTGAAGATTGGCGGGGGGGCCGGGAGACCCAGTACTTC.